A selection of T cell receptor beta chains follows, all from one sample in a study of blood T cell repertoires in COVID-19. The data were produced by immunoSEQ multiplex PCR, yet TCRdb's version contains in-frame clones alone and is incomplete. The data contain roughly 100,000 clones, 85% of them singletons. The sample was peripheral blood. The receptor source for this set is a human donor in a cohort sampled during active COVID-19. Each CDR3 is given with its conserved first and last residue. D genes are given only for firm matches. The size of a clone is reported for some rows only, either as once, few or many, or as a class for expanded clones.

d_gene,j_gene,abundance,len,v_gene,CDR3nt,CDR3aa
-,TRBJ1-1,-,11,TRBV6-5,TGTGCCAGCATCCAGGTCCTGGAAGCTTTCTTT,CASIQVLEAFF
-,TRBJ2-3,-,16,TRBV6-5,TGTGCCAGCAGTTCTCAGGCAGCCGCCTCCACAGATACGCAGTATTTT,CASSSQAAASTDTQYF
-,TRBJ2-1,-,15,TRBV7-6,TGTGCCAGCAGCTTAGCCAGGGGAGCGGGGTATGAGCAGTTCTTC,CASSLARGAGYEQFF
-,TRBJ2-7,-,17,TRBV5-1,TGCGCCAGCAGCTCCTCCCCCAGGGGTCCGAGCTCCTACGAGCAGTACTTC,CASSSSPRGPSSYEQYF
TRBD1,TRBJ2-7,-,13,TRBV11-2,TGTGCCAGCAGCCTACAGGGGGACTACGAGCAGTACTTC,CASSLQGDYEQYF
-,TRBJ1-1,few,14,TRBV3-1/TRBV3-2,TGTGCCAGCAGCCCTAGCGGGGGGGGCCTCGAAGCTTTCTTT,CASSPSGGGLEAFF
-,TRBJ2-5,-,13,TRBV7-6,TGTGCCAGCAGCTCCCAATTCCAAGAGACCCAGTACTTC,CASSSQFQETQYF
TRBD1,TRBJ1-2,-,17,TRBV6-2/TRBV6-3,TGTGCCAGCAGCCACCTTCCCGGGACAGGGGGCACCTATGGCTACACCTTC,CASSHLPGTGGTYGYTF
TRBD2,TRBJ2-5,-,16,TRBV3-1/TRBV3-2,TGTGCCAGCACCGAGATATCGGGGGGTCCCCCGGAGACCCAGTACTTC,CASTEISGGPPETQYF
-,TRBJ2-2,-,17,TRBV15,TGTGCCACCAGCCCCCGGGCGGCGGGGGCGTACACCGGGGAGCTGTTTTTT,CATSPRAAGAYTGELFF
TRBD1,TRBJ1-6,-,18,TRBV7-9,TGTGCCAGCAGCTTTTTTTACTCTGCCAGGGACAGTCATTCACCCCTCCACTTT,CASSFFYSARDSHSPLHF
-,TRBJ1-6,once,16,TRBV2,TGTGCCAGCAGTGAAGCCCTAACAGGGTCAGGTTCACCCCTCCACTTT,CASSEALTGSGSPLHF
TRBD1,TRBJ1-1,-,16,TRBV27,TGTGCCAGCAGTCCAGGACAGGGTCGGTTGAACACTGAAGCTTTCTTT,CASSPGQGRLNTEAFF
TRBD2,TRBJ2-3,-,17,TRBV4-1,TGCGCCAGCAGCCAAGGGGGACTAGCGGGGGTAGGGGATACGCAGTATTTT,CASSQGGLAGVGDTQYF
TRBD2,TRBJ2-3,-,15,TRBV27,TGTGCCAGCAGTTTCATGGGACTAACCACAGATACGCAGTATTTT,CASSFMGLTTDTQYF
-,TRBJ1-4,-,14,TRBV4-2,TGTGCCAGCAGCCAAGAGCGGGGACGGGAAAAACTGTTTTTT,CASSQERGREKLFF
TRBD1,TRBJ2-6,-,16,TRBV24-1,TGTGCCACCAGTGATCCCACAGGGGCCGGGGCCAACGTCCTGACTTTC,CATSDPTGAGANVLTF
TRBD2,TRBJ2-3,-,13,TRBV6-5,TGTGCCAGCCGGGGGGGGAGAACAGATACGCAGTATTTT,CASRGGRTDTQYF
-,TRBJ1-5,-,14,TRBV24-1,TGTGCCACCAGTGAATGGCAAGCGAATCAGCCCCAGCATTTT,CATSEWQANQPQHF
TRBD2,TRBJ2-5,-,14,TRBV4-3,TGCGCCAGCAGCCAAGAACTAGCGGAAGAGACCCAGTACTTC,CASSQELAEETQYF
-,TRBJ2-7,-,11,TRBV5-1,TGCGCCAGCTCATCCGCCGGCGAGCAGTACTTC,CASSSAGEQYF
-,TRBJ1-3,-,16,TRBV3-1/TRBV3-2,TGTGCCAGCAGCCAAGACAGGCTTATCTCTGGAAACACCATATATTTT,CASSQDRLISGNTIYF
TRBD1,TRBJ1-1,-,16,TRBV24-1,TGTGCCACCAGTGCGAGGACAGGAGGCGGCGTCGCTGAAGCTTTCTTT,CATSARTGGGVAEAFF
TRBD2,TRBJ2-1,-,13,TRBV12-3/TRBV12-4,TGTGCCAGCAGTTTCCCTGGCGGGGGGGCGAAGTTCTTC,CASSFPGGGAKFF
-,TRBJ2-2,-,19,TRBV24-1,TGTGCCACCAGTGACACGCCCATCACAGGGTTCGCGAACACCGGGGAGCTGTTTTTT,CATSDTPITGFANTGELFF
-,TRBJ1-1,-,15,TRBV18,TGTGCCAGCTCACCACCGATGGGCTCTCTGAATGAAGCTTTCTTT,CASSPPMGSLNEAFF
TRBD1,TRBJ2-7,once,14,TRBV2,TGTGCCAGCAGGGGGGGACAGGGGAGCTACGAGCAGTACTTT,CASRGGQGSYEQYF
-,TRBJ1-2,-,13,TRBV7-2,TGTGCCAGCAGCTTAAATCCAGGGTATGGCTACACCTTC,CASSLNPGYGYTF
TRBD1,TRBJ1-2,-,16,TRBV5-4,TGTGCCAGCAGCACTGGGGGACAGGGGGCTAACTATGGCTACACCTTC,CASSTGGQGANYGYTF
TRBD1,TRBJ1-4,-,16,TRBV7-6,TGTGCCAGCAGCTTATCCCAGGGGGCGCGGTGGGAAAAACTGTTTTTT,CASSLSQGARWEKLFF
TRBD2,TRBJ2-1,-,15,TRBV19,TGTGCCAGTAGTGTTAGGACTAGCGGGAGTACTGAGCAGTTCTTC,CASSVRTSGSTEQFF
-,TRBJ2-5,-,15,TRBV4-1,TGCGCCAGCAGCCATCGTGGGACACTGCAAGAGACCCAGTACTTC,CASSHRGTLQETQYF
-,TRBJ1-1,once,12,TRBV28,TGTGCCAGCAGTTTACAGAACACTGAAGCTTTCTTT,CASSLQNTEAFF
-,TRBJ1-1,once,15,TRBV4-3,TGCGCCAGCAGCCGAAGCACAGGGCGCGACACTGAAGCTTTCTTT,CASSRSTGRDTEAFF
-,TRBJ2-1,-,16,TRBV5-1,TGCGCCAGCAGCTTGAGACAGGCCTTTTGGGACAATGAGCAGTTCTTC,CASSLRQAFWDNEQFF
-,TRBJ1-3,-,13,TRBV30,TGTGCCTTAGGAGGGGACTCTGGAAACACCATATATTTT,CALGGDSGNTIYF
TRBD2,TRBJ2-1,-,16,TRBV28,TGTGCCAGCAGTTTATCTACTAGCGGGAGTTACAATGAGCAGTTCTTC,CASSLSTSGSYNEQFF
-,TRBJ1-2,-,16,TRBV6-4,TGTGCCAGCAGCCCCTTCATGGGCGAAACTAACTATGGCTACACCTTC,CASSPFMGETNYGYTF
-,TRBJ2-1,-,15,TRBV11-1,TGTGCCAGCAGCGTAAGCCCAGGGAGGTCCTATGAGCAGTTCTTC,CASSVSPGRSYEQFF
TRBD2,TRBJ2-1,-,14,TRBV6-6,TGTGCCAGCAGTTCGCTAGCGGGAGGATATGAGCAGTTCTTC,CASSSLAGGYEQFF
TRBD1,TRBJ2-1,-,13,TRBV11-3,TGTGCCAGCAGCACAGGGGGCTACAATGAGCAGTTCTTC,CASSTGGYNEQFF
TRBD1,TRBJ2-3,once,14,TRBV23-1,TGCGCCAGCAGAACAGGGGCTAGCACAGATACGCAGTATTTT,CASRTGASTDTQYF
TRBD1,TRBJ2-3,-,14,TRBV18,TGTGCCAGCTCCCTACAGGGGCCCGGGGATACGCAGTATTTT,CASSLQGPGDTQYF
TRBD1,TRBJ1-1,-,15,TRBV11-2,TGTGCCAGCAGCCCCACCGACAGGGGTATTGGTGAAGCTTTCTTT,CASSPTDRGIGEAFF
-,TRBJ2-7,-,13,TRBV10-3,TGTGCCATCAGCCCAACAGGTCTCTACGAGCAGTACTTC,CAISPTGLYEQYF
-,TRBJ1-4,-,15,TRBV18,TGTGCCAGCTCACCACCGACAGGAACTAATGAAAAACTGTTTTTT,CASSPPTGTNEKLFF
TRBD1,TRBJ2-7,-,21,TRBV6-8,TGTGCCAGCAGTTACCCTCAAGCATCCGGGACAGGGGGGTTTCTCGCCTACGAGCAGTACTTC,CASSYPQASGTGGFLAYEQYF
-,TRBJ1-1,-,18,TRBV3-1/TRBV3-2,TGTGCCAGCAGCCAAGATCTTACGAGGGTTGGGATGAACACTGAAGCTTTCTTT,CASSQDLTRVGMNTEAFF
-,TRBJ2-2,-,16,TRBV4-1,TGCGCCAGCAGCCAACAACAGACGGGAAGTGGCGGGGAGCTGTTTTTT,CASSQQQTGSGGELFF
-,TRBJ1-3,-,16,TRBV15,TGTGCCACCAGCAGAGACCGACAAATCTCTGGAAACACCATATATTTT,CATSRDRQISGNTIYF
-,TRBJ1-1,-,14,TRBV23-1,TGCGCCAGCAGTCAAATAGGGGGGAACACTGAAGCTTTCTTT,CASSQIGGNTEAFF
-,TRBJ1-1,-,13,TRBV28,TGTGCCAGCAGGGGAGGGGATCGGACTGAAGCTTTCTTT,CASRGGDRTEAFF
-,TRBJ2-7,few,16,TRBV7-9,TGTGCCAGCAGCTCCAGCCCGCCCAGGGCCCCCCCCGAGCAGTACTTC,CASSSSPPRAPPEQYF
-,TRBJ1-5,-,16,TRBV30,TGTGCCTGGAGTGCCACGGGGAGGCCCGGCAATCAGCCCCAGCATTTT,CAWSATGRPGNQPQHF
TRBD1,TRBJ1-3,-,15,TRBV6-6,TGTGCCAGCAGTTCTACAGGGGGAACTGGAAACACCATATATTTT,CASSSTGGTGNTIYF